This T cell receptor beta chain was found in a study of identical twins' blood T cells. Each TCR cDNA library carried sample-specific barcodes on both ends. TCRdb itself ran the 5' RACE reads through MiXCR, one entry per CDR3 protein. The sample records 400,000 or so distinct CDR3 sequences, roughly 31% being singletons. This clonotype was counted between two and nine times. The antigen remains undetermined. Between the trimmed V and J ends, which lost 5 bases and 8 bases, there was a span of 11 bases. The CDR3 runs 12 residues. CDR1 and CDR2 from the germline V gene are MNHGY and SAAAGT. General study points: Twins reportedly had markedly more similar V usage than unrelated donors, even among out-of-frame TCRbeta clonotypes.

The sequence was collected from a woman aged 18 to 49 in good health. The chain carries TRBV6-8 and TRBJ2-3; a possible D gene is TRBD1 (6 bases). Sequenced material: PBMCs. The CDR3 nucleotides are TGTGCCAGCAGTATGCAGGGGTTTACGCAGTATTTT. The encoded protein is CASSMQGFTQYF.